One sample yielded the 8 T cell receptor beta chains listed below, sequenced in a study of CD8+CD57+ T cells in acquired aplastic anemia. Using genomic DNA as the template, TCR beta VDJ and CDR3 profiling was carried out. TCRdb reanalysed the reads using MiXCR and keeps one entry per CDR3 protein. The sample lists tens of thousands of distinct CDR3 sequences; approximately 46% were seen once. Input material: sorted CD4+, CD8+, or CD8+CD57+ T cells (not recorded which) from PBMCs. These receptors were collected from a human donor in good health, serving as a control.

The chain carries TRBV24-1 and TRBJ1-4; D is unclear. V lost 4 bases, J lost 8 bases, and 19 bases lay in between. The CDR3 covers 16 residues. Germline V gene lookup returns CDR1 KGHDR and CDR2 SFDVKD. The CDR3 loop is CATSDPRGQEGEKLFF. The CDR3 region has the DNA TGTGCCACCAGTGACCCTCGAGGTCAAGAAGGCGAAAAACTGTTTTTT.

This clonotype was recorded a few times. The CDR3 DNA is TGTGCCAGCAGCCAAAAGGGATGGGGCGACGAGCAGTACTTC. Translated: CASSQKGWGDEQYF. The chain employs TRBV3-1 and TRBJ2-7, with D perhaps TRBD1 (5 bases). Germline loops: CDR1 LGHDT, CDR2 YNNKEL (reference sequence). This CDR3 is built from 14 residues. Trimming took off 2 bases at V and 5 bases at J, with 13 bases between the two ends.

There are many counts of this clonotype. This rearrangement joins TRBV2 to TRBJ2-7; maybe TRBD1 (6 bases). The CDR3 extends over 14 amino acids. The V end lost 0 bases, the J end lost 1 base, and 7 bases lay between the germline ends. Germline loops: CDR1 SNHLY, CDR2 FYNNEI. The chain's CDR3 is CASSEATGSYEQYF. The CDR3 DNA is TGTGCCAGCAGTGAAGCGACAGGTTCCTACGAGCAGTACTTC.

This clonotype was observed many times. This chain uses TRBV7-9 with TRBJ2-7; no reliable D call. This CDR3 has 12 residues. From germline, CDR1 is SEHNR and CDR2 FQNEAQ (reference sequence). V dropped 5 bases and J dropped 3 bases, with 8 bases sitting between them. CDR3 in amino acids: CASSPPGYEQYF. CDR3 sequence (DNA): TGTGCCAGCAGCCCCCCAGGCTACGAGCAGTACTTC.

The sample holds one count of this clonotype. This CDR3 is CSLEQGVSYEQYF. In DNA form, the CDR3 reads TGCAGCTTGGAACAGGGGGTCTCCTACGAGCAGTACTTC. The V gene is TRBV29-1, the J gene TRBJ2-7, with 8 bases fitting TRBD1. CDR3 length: 13 residues. Unmatched junction bases numbered 6, after V lost 8 bases and J lost 0 bases. Germline lookup yields CDR1 SQVTM and CDR2 ANQGSEA.

About this clonotype: Since a much larger clone is just one base distant, this may be a read error. V gene TRBV25-1 combines with J gene TRBJ2-7; possibly TRBD2 for D (6 bases). The V gene lost 5 bases and the J gene lost 3 bases, with 26 bases spanning the gap. CDR1 and CDR2 (germline): MGHDK, SYGVNS. The CDR3 spans 18 residues. The CDR3: CASSCPTWGGFVGYEQYF. CDR3 DNA: TGTGCCAGCAGTTGCCCAACCTGGGGAGGATTCGTCGGCTACGAGCAGTACTTC.

V usage is TRBV15 and J usage is TRBJ1-2; D is uncertain. Germline V gives CDR1 LNHNV, CDR2 YYDKDF (reference sequence). This CDR3 contains 14 residues. Trimming stripped 0 bases from V and 0 bases from J, with 5 bases between. CDR3 in DNA: TGTGCCACCAGCAGAGATCGAGCTAACTATGGCTACACCTTC. Translating gives CATSRDRANYGYTF.

The chain uses TRBV2 and TRBJ1-5; 8 nucleotides line up with TRBD1. The CDR3 totals 15 residues. Germline V gene data show CDR1 as SNHLY and CDR2 as FYNNEI. The J segment lost 1 base and the V segment lost 6 bases, leaving 5 bases of the junction unmatched. In DNA form, the CDR3 reads TGTGCCAGCAGCGGTGACAGGGGAAGCAATCAGCCCCAGCATTTT. Translating gives CASSGDRGSNQPQHF.